The 11 T cell receptor beta chains listed next were all sequenced from one sample in a study of a mutant IDH1 vaccine in newly diagnosed glioma. Sequenced by immunoSEQ multiplex PCR; TCRdb stores in-frame clones only, minus some. The table includes around 50,000 clones, approximately 88% detected once. These receptors are not linked to any known antigen. Described time point: week 47, end of study. Vaccine doses each comprised 300 ug of mutant IDH1 20-mer peptide, with topical imiquimod. The sample in question was PBMCs, obtained from a glioma patient whose treatment included an IDH1 peptide vaccine. The source of these receptors is a woman aged 25 to 39 with glioma. Some clones in this sample may be carry-over from other donors' samples.

The chain has TRBV10-1 and TRBJ2-1; tentatively, D is TRBD2 (5 bases). Between the trimmed V and J ends, which lost 2 bases and 4 bases, there was a span of 12 bases. From germline, CDR1 is WNHNN and CDR2 SYGVQD (reference sequence). The CDR3 has 15 residues. In DNA, the CDR3 is TGCGCCAGCAGTGAGGCCCTAAGAGGGTACAATGAGCAGTTCTTC. Translating gives CASSEALRGYNEQFF.

V usage is TRBV19 and J usage is TRBJ2-2; 7 positions agree with TRBD1. Germline CDR1 LNHDA, CDR2 SQIVND (reference sequence). The junction had 8 bases not matched to a gene; V was cut back by 1 base and J by 3 bases. The CDR3 sequence is 17 residues long. DNA for the CDR3: TGTGCCAGTAGTATAGTAACAAGGGGGCGGGACACCGGGGAGCTGTTTTTT. Protein sequence: CASSIVTRGRDTGELFF.

This clone has only one observation. V gene TRBV13 combines with J gene TRBJ2-7; D is uncertain. This CDR3 spans 15 amino acids. Trimming cost V 0 bases and J 2 bases, with 11 bases left between them. Germline assignment: CDR1 PRHDT and CDR2 FYEKMQ (reference sequence). This chain's CDR3 is CASSLGDGLPYEQYF. CDR3 bases: TGTGCCAGCAGCTTAGGGGACGGATTGCCCTACGAGCAGTACTTC. Combining the CDR3 with reference TRBV13 and TRBJ2-7 gives the whole variable domain AAGVIQSPRHLIKEKRETATLKCYPIPRHDTVYWYQQGPGQDPQFLISFYEKMQSDKGSIPDRFSAQQFSDYHSELNMSSLELGDSALYFCASSLGDGLPYEQYFGPGTRLTVT.

The chain has TRBV6-4 and TRBJ2-2; 8 bases align to TRBD1. J was trimmed by 6 bases and V by 4 bases; bases with no gene match: 4. Looked up from germline, CDR1 is MRHNA and CDR2 is SNTAGT. The CDR3 is 14 residues long. This chain's CDR3 is CASSANRGSGELFF. In DNA form, the CDR3 reads TGTGCCAGCAGTGCAAACAGGGGGTCCGGGGAGCTGTTTTTT.

The chain joins TRBV30 to TRBJ1-5; a possible D gene is TRBD1 (5 bases). V lost 0 bases and J 6 bases, leaving 12 bases between the germline ends. Germline V gives CDR1 GTSNPN, CDR2 SVGIG (reference sequence). CDR3 length: 14 residues. The CDR3 region is CAWSVRGLGQPQHF. CDR3 coding DNA: TGTGCCTGGAGTGTACGGGGGTTAGGTCAGCCCCAGCATTTT.

V gene TRBV11-3 combines with J gene TRBJ2-6, with D uncertain. The CDR3 extends over 15 amino acids. The V end was cut by 4 bases, the J end by 2 bases, with 9 bases between. From germline, CDR1 is SGHNT and CDR2 YENEEA. CDR3 in DNA: TGTGCCAGCAGCTCAGTCCTGGCTGGGGCCAACGTCCTGACTTTC. Its protein product is CASSSVLAGANVLTF.

The V call is TRBV21-1, the J call TRBJ1-1. TRBV21-1 is shown as a pseudogene. The CDR3 has 13 amino acids. This CDR3 reads CASSQTGAWEAFF. The CDR3 DNA sequence: TGTGCCAGCAGCCAAACGGGGGCTTGGGAAGCTTTCTTT.

A few counts support this clone. This chain uses TRBV7-9 with TRBJ1-1; weak D call: TRBD1 (5 bases). Trimming pared 3 bases from V and 10 bases from J, leaving 18 bases between. The CDR3 is 14 residues long. Germline lookup yields CDR1 SEHNR and CDR2 FQNEAQ (reference sequence). Written as DNA, the CDR3 is TGTGCCAGCAGCTTGACCGGGACCGTCCTGGGAGCTTTCTTT. It encodes CASSLTGTVLGAFF. Drawing the rest from reference TRBV7-9 and TRBJ1-1, the complete variable domain is DTGVSQNPRHKITKRGQNVTFRCDPISEHNRLYWYRQTLGQGPEFLTYFQNEAQLEKSRLLSDRFSAERPKGSFSTLEIQRTEQGDSAMYLCASSLTGTVLGAFFGQGTRLTVV.

The chain links TRBV7-9 to TRBJ1-1, with a possible D match to TRBD1 (5 bases). CDR1 and CDR2 from the germline V gene are SEHNR and FQNEAQ (reference sequence). V was trimmed by 5 bases and J by 3 bases, leaving 10 bases between them. This CDR3 contains 13 residues. The CDR3 loop is CASSPRGDTEAFF. The CDR3 DNA reads TGTGCCAGCAGCCCCCGGGGGGACACTGAAGCTTTCTTT.

The rearrangement joins TRBV5-1 to TRBJ2-7; 7 bases are a match to TRBD2. CDR3 length: 15 residues. CDR1 and CDR2 (germline): SGHRS, YFSETQ. The V and J ends lost 3 bases and 5 bases, in that order; junction bases with no gene match: 11. The CDR3: CASSSTAGEVDEQYF. The CDR3 DNA reads TGCGCCAGCAGCTCTACGGCGGGAGAGGTTGACGAGCAGTACTTC. The variable domain in full, completed from reference TRBV5-1 and TRBJ2-7, reads KAGVTQTPRYLIKTRGQQVTLSCSPISGHRSVSWYQQTPGQGLQFLFEYFSETQRNKGNFPGRFSGRQFSNSRSEMNVSTLELGDSALYLCASSSTAGEVDEQYFGPGTRLTVT.

This rearrangement joins TRBV15 to TRBJ1-1; D not resolved. V lost 0 bases to trimming and J lost 1 base, with 9 bases between them. This CDR3 is built from 15 residues. In germline, CDR1 is LNHNV, CDR2 YYDKDF (reference sequence). The chain's CDR3 is CATSRDSEPNTEAFF. CDR3 nucleotide sequence: TGTGCCACCAGCAGAGATAGCGAGCCGAACACTGAAGCTTTCTTT.